The clone carrying this TCR beta chain was counted ten times or more. Its antigen remains unidentified. These data belong to a study of human T cells and chemical hapten exposure. Study at large: The study enrolled mostly female patients with alopecia areata, totalis or universalis.

Time point noted: pre-sensitization, week 0. The treatment denotes: therapeutic diphenylcyclopropenone sensitization with weekly scalp DPC. Whole blood that had not been fractionated was the source of extracted total RNA. Findings and caveats of the study: Correlating positively with patch test score were the PT1 expanded TCR counts. While controls formed fewer of them, expanded TCRs formed significantly more large CDR3 similarity clusters.

Individual cDNA molecules each carried unique molecular identifiers attached by the library. TCRdb re-analysed the RACE reads in MiXCR, keeping a single row per CDR3 protein. The sample shows 35,000 to 45,000 distinct CDR3 sequences, around 12% of them seen only once. Germline CDR1 reads KGHSH; CDR2 reads LQKENI. The CDR3 is 14 amino acids. V shed 6 bases and J shed 4 bases, with 13 bases lying between them. The source was whole blood, collected in connection with sensitization to the hapten diphenylcyclopropenone (DPC). This rearrangement joins TRBV18 to TRBJ1-5; tentatively, D is TRBD1 (5 bases). The receptor was isolated from a woman in her thirties or forties with alopecia areata. Some clones in this sample may be carry-over from other donors' samples. CDR3 in DNA: TGTGCCAGCTCCCGGGCAGGGTGGAATCAGCCCCAGCATTTT. It yields the protein CASSRAGWNQPQHF.